Listed here are 30 T cell receptor beta chains from one sample, sequenced in a study of T cell changes during pregnancy in multiple sclerosis. The table came from immunoSEQ multiplex PCR; TCRdb's copy has only in-frame clones and leaves some out. The sample yields about 47,000 clones, 70% to 90% seen once. This material consisted of peripheral blood, taken in the first trimester of pregnancy. The receptors were sampled from a female donor with multiple sclerosis, enrolled in a pregnancy study.

V gene TRBV5-1 combines with J gene TRBJ1-2, with 7 bases matching TRBD1. Germline values: CDR1 SGHRS, CDR2 YFSETQ. Trimming removed 0 bases from V and 4 bases from J; junction bases left unmatched: 6. The CDR3 runs 15 residues. The CDR3: CASSLEAGGSYGYTF. The DNA of the CDR3 is TGCGCCAGCAGCTTGGAGGCAGGGGGTAGCTATGGCTACACCTTC.

J is TRBJ2-7 and V is TRBV15; D gene unclear. V dropped 5 bases and J dropped 2 bases, with 13 bases sitting between them. The CDR3 has 14 amino acids. CDR1 LNHNV and CDR2 YYDKDF come from the germline V gene (reference sequence). The CDR3 spells CATSPRNPAYEQYF. The CDR3 DNA reads TGTGCCACCAGCCCGCGGAACCCCGCCTACGAGCAGTACTTC.

This clone was counted between two and nine times. The chain recombines TRBV29-1 with TRBJ1-2; D unclear. This CDR3 comprises 13 residues. V was cut by 4 bases and J by 5 bases, with 14 bases left in between. Germline CDR1 is SQVTM and CDR2 is ANQGSEA. CDR3 region: CSVAVAGVYGYTF. CDR3 coding DNA: TGCAGCGTTGCCGTAGCGGGCGTATATGGCTACACCTTC. Together with reference TRBV29-1 and TRBJ1-2, the CDR3 gives the full variable domain: SAVISQKPSRDICQRGTSLTIQCQVDSQVTMMFWYRQQPGQSLTLIATANQGSEATYESGFVIDKFPISRPNLTFSTLTVSNMSPEDSSIYLCSVAVAGVYGYTFGSGTRLTVV.

This sequence joins TRBV30 and TRBJ2-7; a possible D gene is TRBD2 (5 bases). CDR1 is GTSNPN and CDR2 is SVGIG in the germline V gene (reference sequence). Trimming removed 1 base from V and 2 bases from J, with 6 bases in between. This CDR3 has 12 amino acids. CDR3 nucleotides: TGTGCCTGGAGTGACGGGGCCTACGAGCAGTACTTC. Amino acids: CAWSDGAYEQYF.

This sequence joins TRBV19 and TRBJ1-6, with D maybe TRBD1 (5 bases). The V end lost 0 bases, the J end lost 10 bases, and 10 bases lay between the germline ends. Germline loops: CDR1 LNHDA, CDR2 SQIVND (reference sequence). The CDR3 length is 14 residues. CDR3 sequence (DNA): TGTGCCAGTAGTATAGAGGGGACTGGGTCACCCCTCCACTTT. This sequence encodes CASSIEGTGSPLHF.

This clone was seen more than once but under ten times. The V call is TRBV4-1, the J call TRBJ1-2; 10 nucleotides match TRBD1. V lost 5 bases and J lost 7; bases outside the gene matches: 10. Germline V gene lookup returns CDR1 MGHRA and CDR2 YSYEKL. The CDR3 runs to 15 residues. The CDR3 loop is CASSSPSGTGVGYTF. CDR3 DNA: TGCGCCAGCAGCTCCCCGTCCGGGACAGGGGTTGGCTACACCTTC.

This chain uses TRBV11-2 with TRBJ2-2; TRBD2 aligns across 10 bases. The V segment lost 6 bases and the J segment 5 bases; nucleotides outside the gene matches: 9. This CDR3 region has 16 residues. CDR1 and CDR2 from the germline V gene are SGHAT and FQNNGV. CDR3 in amino acids: CASRRAGGPVTGELFF. CDR3 in DNA: TGTGCCAGCAGGCGAGCGGGGGGGCCGGTGACCGGGGAGCTGTTTTTT.

V gene TRBV7-2 combines with J gene TRBJ1-5; possibly TRBD1 for D (6 bases). CDR3 length equals 16 residues. Germline V lookup: CDR1 SGHTA, CDR2 FQGNSA. Trimming pared 3 bases from V and 6 bases from J, leaving 18 bases between. The CDR3 here is CASSFAPRRGGQPQHF. The CDR3, as DNA: TGTGCCAGCAGCTTCGCCCCCCGACGAGGGGGTCAGCCCCAGCATTTT.

The chain employs TRBV18 and TRBJ2-3, with D tentatively TRBD1 (5 bases). The CDR3 has 14 residues. The V and J ends lost 2 bases and 3 bases respectively, with 9 bases between them. Germline V gene lookup returns CDR1 KGHSH and CDR2 LQKENI. The CDR3 here is CASSPRGWTDTQYF. The CDR3, as DNA: TGTGCCAGCTCACCAAGGGGATGGACAGATACGCAGTATTTT. Using reference TRBV18 and TRBJ2-3 for the parts outside the CDR3, the full variable domain is NAGVMQNPRHLVRRRGQEARLRCSPMKGHSHVYWYRQLPEEGLKFMVYLQKENIIDESGMPKERFSAEFPKEGPSILRIQQVVRGDSAAYFCASSPRGWTDTQYFGPGTRLTVL.

The chain links TRBV7-2 to TRBJ2-7; 7 positions match TRBD2. The CDR3 has 14 amino acids. With 3 bases clipped from V and 5 bases from J, the junction kept 7 bases outside the gene matches. Per germline, CDR1 SGHTA and CDR2 FQGNSA. CDR3 bases: TGTGCCAGCAGCTTGAGGCAGGGAGGGCACGAGCAGTACTTC. This gives the protein CASSLRQGGHEQYF.

This clone was picked up one time. The chain carries TRBV7-9 and TRBJ2-2, with D possibly TRBD2 on 5 matching bases. V gave up 5 bases and J gave up 2 bases, with 12 bases separating them. The germline V gene has CDR1 SEHNR and CDR2 FQNEAQ (reference sequence). This CDR3 has 15 amino acids. CDR3 in amino acids: CASSPGLLNTGELFF. Here the CDR3 DNA reads TGTGCCAGCAGCCCCGGACTTCTAAACACCGGGGAGCTGTTTTTT.

The chain employs TRBV6-1 and TRBJ2-5, with TRBD2 matching 14 bases. The germline V gene has CDR1 MNHNS and CDR2 SASEGT. This CDR3 region has 15 residues. V lost 4 bases and J lost 4; bases outside the gene matches: 2. CDR3 in amino acids: CASSGLAGGAETQYF. The CDR3 nucleotides are TGTGCCAGCAGTGGACTAGCGGGGGGGGCAGAGACCCAGTACTTC.

V and J are TRBV6-5 and TRBJ1-2, with a weak D call TRBD1 (5 bases). Germline loops: CDR1 MNHEY, CDR2 SVGAGI. The CDR3 sequence is 12 residues long. Trimming left V 5 bases short and J 3 bases short, with 7 bases between. The CDR3 nucleotides read TGTGCCAGCAGTCCGGGGGACTATGGCTACACCTTC. Protein product: CASSPGDYGYTF.

V is TRBV5-8 and J is TRBJ2-7, with 10 positions matching TRBD1. The CDR3 extends over 17 amino acids. The V gene end was trimmed by 4 bases and the J gene end by 0 bases; junction bases not matched to a gene: 10. In germline, CDR1 is SGHTS, CDR2 YDEGEE. The CDR3 DNA reads as TGTGCCAGCAGCCATTGGGGACAGGGGTACCTCTCCTACGAGCAGTACTTC. It yields the protein CASSHWGQGYLSYEQYF.

V and J are TRBV6-6 and TRBJ1-2; D is unclear. V lost 6 bases to trimming and J lost 2 bases, with 16 bases between them. Germline CDR1 is MNHNY and CDR2 is SVGAGI (reference sequence). There are 15 residues in the CDR3. The chain's CDR3 is CASSYPNEINYGYTF. Written as DNA, the CDR3 is TGTGCCAGCAGCTACCCTAATGAGATCAACTATGGCTACACCTTC.

The chain links TRBV5-4 to TRBJ1-1, with TRBD1 matching 9 bases. The J segment lost 1 base and the V segment lost 4 bases, leaving 5 bases of the junction unmatched. This CDR3 region has 15 residues. Germline V gene data show CDR1 as SGHNT and CDR2 as YYREEE (reference sequence). CDR3 DNA sequence: TGTGCCAGCAGCGTCCCGGGACAGGGGAACACTGAAGCTTTCTTT. Residues: CASSVPGQGNTEAFF.

The rearrangement links TRBV7-9 to TRBJ1-5, with D uncertain. The CDR3 contains 12 residues. The germline V gene encodes CDR1 SEHNR and CDR2 FQNEAQ (reference sequence). The V end lost 2 bases, the J end lost 5 bases, and 4 bases lay between the germline ends. The CDR3: CASSLQYQPQHF. The DNA for the CDR3 is TGTGCCAGCAGCTTACAGTATCAGCCCCAGCATTTT.

V is TRBV2 and J is TRBJ1-4; D is unresolved. Germline CDR1 SNHLY, CDR2 FYNNEI. The length of the CDR3 is 13 residues. V was pared by 8 bases and J by 3 bases, with 10 bases between. The DNA of the CDR3 is TGTGCCAGCGCTGGAGTGGCTAATGAAAAACTGTTTTTT. Encoded protein: CASAGVANEKLFF.

The rearrangement joins TRBV30 to TRBJ1-3; D unresolved. The V end was cut by 5 bases, the J end by 0 bases, with 5 bases between. The V gene's germline CDR1 is GTSNPN and CDR2 SVGIG (reference sequence). The CDR3 is made up of 12 amino acids. The CDR3 protein is CAWAPSGNTIYF. The CDR3 DNA sequence: TGTGCCTGGGCGCCCTCTGGAAACACCATATATTTT.

This clone has a single count. The genes are TRBV7-9 and TRBJ2-1; 13 positions agree with TRBD2. Germline CDR1 SEHNR, CDR2 FQNEAQ (reference sequence). CDR3 length equals 17 residues. J gave up 2 bases and V 2 bases, and 3 bases lay outside the gene matches. The CDR3 region has the DNA TGTGCCAGCAGCTTAACTAGCGGGGGGGCTGCCTACAATGAGCAGTTCTTC. Amino acids: CASSLTSGGAAYNEQFF.

This chain links TRBV4-1 with TRBJ2-7; 7 bases line up with TRBD1. Germline V CDR1 and CDR2: MGHRA, YSYEKL. V lost 0 bases to trimming and J lost 8 bases; unmatched junction nucleotides: 13. CDR3 length: 16 residues. The DNA for the CDR3 is TGCGCCAGCAGCCAAGAAAGGGGTAGCAGGGGGAGTAAGCAGTACTTC. It is translated as CASSQERGSRGSKQYF.

This chain joins TRBV6-5 and TRBJ2-1; 11 nucleotides line up with TRBD2. The CDR3 consists of 14 residues. The ends lost 10 bases at V and 4 bases at J; junction bases unmatched: 6. Germline lookup yields CDR1 MNHEY and CDR2 SVGAGI. Written as DNA, the CDR3 is TGTGCCACCAAGCCTAGCGGGGGGTACAATGAGCAGTTCTTC. Translating it yields CATKPSGGYNEQFF.

This rearrangement joins TRBV7-9 to TRBJ2-7, with 7 nucleotides matching TRBD1. V trimming: 2 bases; J trimming: 6 bases; junction bases outside the gene matches: 7. There are 14 residues in the CDR3. The germline gives CDR1 SEHNR, CDR2 FQNEAQ (reference sequence). The CDR3 coding sequence is TGTGCCAGCAGCTTAACGTGGGCAGGGGGCGAGCAGTACTTC. The encoded protein is CASSLTWAGGEQYF.

This chain links TRBV6-8 with TRBJ1-2; a possible D gene is TRBD1 (5 bases). With 10 bases removed from V and 2 bases from J, the gap between germline ends came to 11 bases. This CDR3 comprises 12 residues. The germline gives CDR1 MNHGY, CDR2 SAAAGT. Here the CDR3 reads CAITWGNYGYTF. The DNA for the CDR3 is TGTGCCATCACATGGGGCAACTATGGCTACACCTTC.

This rearrangement joins TRBV7-8 to TRBJ2-3; 8 bases fit TRBD2. The CDR3 covers 16 residues. V lost 1 base and J lost 2; bases outside the gene matches: 5. Germline V lookup: CDR1 SGHVS, CDR2 FQNEAQ. This CDR3 is CASSLGSGGVTDTQYF. The CDR3 nucleotides are TGTGCCAGCAGCTTAGGGAGCGGGGGAGTCACAGATACGCAGTATTTT.

CDR3 protein: CASTRTNEKLFF. In nucleotides, the CDR3 is TGTGCCAGCACACGGACTAATGAAAAACTGTTTTTT. This chain connects TRBV2 to TRBJ1-4; D call uncertain. V was clipped by 7 bases and J by 2 bases, with 5 bases between them. From germline, CDR1 is SNHLY and CDR2 FYNNEI. The CDR3 contains 12 residues.

This clone was found once. The chain has TRBV7-9 and TRBJ1-2; TRBD1 is a possible D gene (6 bases). The CDR3 covers 19 residues. Trimming left V 4 bases short and J 5 bases short, with 29 bases between. Germline V gives CDR1 SEHNR, CDR2 FQNEAQ (reference sequence). The CDR3 here is CASSWGPGRGGAKWYGYTF. Written as DNA, the CDR3 is TGTGCCAGCAGCTGGGGCCCGGGACGCGGGGGCGCGAAGTGGTATGGCTACACCTTC.

V and J are TRBV13 and TRBJ2-7, with 7 nucleotides matching TRBD1. Germline V gene data show CDR1 as PRHDT and CDR2 as FYEKMQ (reference sequence). Germline trimming cut 5 bases from V and 3 bases from J; bases unmatched to any gene: 13. CDR3 length: 16 amino acids. CDR3: CASSPTSYRGRYEQYF. CDR3 in DNA: TGTGCCAGCAGCCCAACCTCGTACAGGGGACGCTACGAGCAGTACTTC.

This chain links TRBV30 with TRBJ1-2; D might be TRBD1 (5 bases). Germline loops: CDR1 GTSNPN, CDR2 SVGIG (reference sequence). The CDR3 is 12 residues long. Trimming took off 5 bases at V and 4 bases at J, with 11 bases between the two ends. Written as DNA, the CDR3 is TGTGCCTGGGGGGACTCCAGCTATGGCTACACCTTC. Translated, it gives CAWGDSSYGYTF.

This chain joins TRBV9 and TRBJ2-7; 9 bases line up with TRBD1. V shed 0 bases, J shed 5 bases, and the junction held 9 bases outside the gene matches. CDR3 length: 16 amino acids. Germline assignment: CDR1 SGDLS and CDR2 YYNGEE. The CDR3 reads CASSVGGTGGRHEQYF. In nucleotides, the CDR3 is TGTGCCAGCAGCGTAGGGGGTACAGGGGGCCGGCACGAGCAGTACTTC.